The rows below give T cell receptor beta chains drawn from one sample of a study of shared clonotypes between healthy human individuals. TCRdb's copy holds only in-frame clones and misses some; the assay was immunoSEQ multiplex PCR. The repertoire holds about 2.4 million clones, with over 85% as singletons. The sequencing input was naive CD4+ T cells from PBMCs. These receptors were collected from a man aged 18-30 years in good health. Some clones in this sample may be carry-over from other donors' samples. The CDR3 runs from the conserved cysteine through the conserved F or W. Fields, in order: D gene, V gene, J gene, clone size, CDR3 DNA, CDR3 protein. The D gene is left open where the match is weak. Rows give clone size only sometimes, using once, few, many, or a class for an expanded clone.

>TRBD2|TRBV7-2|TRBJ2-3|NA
TGTGCCAGCAGCTTAGTCCCGGGAGGAATCACAGATACGCAGTATTTT
CASSLVPGGITDTQYF
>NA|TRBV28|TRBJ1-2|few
TGTGCCAGCAGCACCCCGAACAGGTTCTATGGCTACACCTTC
CASSTPNRFYGYTF
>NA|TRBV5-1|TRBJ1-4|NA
TGCGCCAGCAGCTCCCGAGGAGGGGAAACAACTAATGAAAAACTGTTTTTT
CASSSRGGETTNEKLFF
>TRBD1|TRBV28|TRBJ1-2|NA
TGTGCCAGCAGTTCTCCGGGACAGGGGGGGTATGGCTACACCTTC
CASSSPGQGGYGYTF
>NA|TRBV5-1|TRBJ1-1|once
TGCGCCAGCAGCTACGGTCAAGCGGACACTGAAGCTTTCTTT
CASSYGQADTEAFF
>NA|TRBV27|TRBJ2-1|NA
TGTGCCAGCAGTTGGGGAGCGTCGGGTGAGCAGTTCTTC
CASSWGASGEQFF
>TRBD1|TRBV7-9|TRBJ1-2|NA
TGTGCCAGCGACTCGAGTGGACAGGGGGCCGGCTACACCTTC
CASDSSGQGAGYTF
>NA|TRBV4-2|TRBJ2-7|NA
TGTGCCAGCAGCCAAGATAGGCAGGAGCAGTACTTC
CASSQDRQEQYF
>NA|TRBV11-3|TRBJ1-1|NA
TGTGCCAGCAGCTTAGATAGTAGCAGGGCTTTCTTT
CASSLDSSRAFF
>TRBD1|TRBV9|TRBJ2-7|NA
TGTGCCAGCAGCGCTGGACAGGGGAACTACGAGCAGTACTTC
CASSAGQGNYEQYF
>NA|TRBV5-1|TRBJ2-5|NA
TGCGCCAGCAGCTTGTCTCTGCCTCGAGAGACCCAGTACTTC
CASSLSLPRETQYF
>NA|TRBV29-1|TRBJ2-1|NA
TGCAGCGTTGGCTGGGGGGGGCTTGGGATAGGAGAGCAGTTCTTC
CSVGWGGLGIGEQFF
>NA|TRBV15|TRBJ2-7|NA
TGTGCCACCAGCAGAGATAGGGTCTTGGCGGGGAGCTCCTACGAGCAGTACTTC
CATSRDRVLAGSSYEQYF
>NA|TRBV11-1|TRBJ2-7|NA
TGTGCCAGCAGCCAGACCCGGCAGTTTAACTACGAGCAGTACTTC
CASSQTRQFNYEQYF
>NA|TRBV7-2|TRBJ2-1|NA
TGTGCCAGCAGCTTAGCTGCGGCGGCCTCCTACAATGAGCAGTTCTTC
CASSLAAAASYNEQFF
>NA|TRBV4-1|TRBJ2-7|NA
TGCGCCAGCAGCCATGACCCGGGGGCAGGCTCCTACGAGCAGTACTTC
CASSHDPGAGSYEQYF
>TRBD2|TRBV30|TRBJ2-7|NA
TGTGCCTGGAGTAGGGAGGGGGAGCAGTACTTC
CAWSREGEQYF
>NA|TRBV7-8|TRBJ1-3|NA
TGTGCCAGCAGCCCGCCAGGGACCGCTGGAAACACCATATATTTT
CASSPPGTAGNTIYF
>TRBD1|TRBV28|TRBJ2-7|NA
TGTGCCAGCAGTCCCACCCTGGACAGGGGCGAGCAGTACTTC
CASSPTLDRGEQYF
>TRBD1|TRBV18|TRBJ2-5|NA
TGTGCCAGCTCACCCGGGACAGGTGTACAAGAGACCCAGTACTTC
CASSPGTGVQETQYF
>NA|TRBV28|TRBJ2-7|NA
TGTGCCAGCAGTTCTGGACAGTCACCCTCCTACGAGCAGTACTTC
CASSSGQSPSYEQYF
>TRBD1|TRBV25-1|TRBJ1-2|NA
TGTGCCAGCAGTGAGGGACAGTATGGCTACACCTTC
CASSEGQYGYTF
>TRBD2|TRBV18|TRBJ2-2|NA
TGTGCCAGCTCACCCAGCGGGAAGAACACCGGGGAGCTGTTTTTT
CASSPSGKNTGELFF
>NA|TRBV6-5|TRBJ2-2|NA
TGTGCCAGCAGTTACCAAACCGGGAGTAACACCGGGGAGCTGTTTTTT
CASSYQTGSNTGELFF
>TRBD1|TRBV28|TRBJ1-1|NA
TGTGCCAGCAGTTTGTCCGGACAGGGGGCATCCCTTAACACTGAAGCTTTCTTT
CASSLSGQGASLNTEAFF
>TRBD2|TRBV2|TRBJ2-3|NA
TGTGCCACCTCCCAGCGGGAGGGCCAGGCAGATACGCAGTATTTT
CATSQREGQADTQYF
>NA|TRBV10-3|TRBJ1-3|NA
TGTGCCATCAGGCAGAGCTCTGGAAACACCATATATTTT
CAIRQSSGNTIYF
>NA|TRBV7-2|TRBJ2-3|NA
TGTGCCAGCAGCTTACTCATGGGGGCAGATACGCAGTATTTT
CASSLLMGADTQYF
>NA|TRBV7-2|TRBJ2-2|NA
TGTGCCAGCAGCTTAGAACTACTACGTAACACCGGGGAGCTGTTTTTT
CASSLELLRNTGELFF
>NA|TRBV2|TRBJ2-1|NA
TGTGCCTCCCTGGCAGGGCCCTACAATGAGCAGTTCTTC
CASLAGPYNEQFF
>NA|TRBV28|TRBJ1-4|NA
TGTGCCAGCAGTTATTTTTCGGCGTCGTCGGATGAAAAACTGTTTTTT
CASSYFSASSDEKLFF
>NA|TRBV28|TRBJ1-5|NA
TGTGCCAGCAGTTTATCCTATCAGCCCCAGCATTTT
CASSLSYQPQHF
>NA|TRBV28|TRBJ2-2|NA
TGTGCCAGCAGGTTTTCGAGCGGAGGGGGAACCGGGGAGCTGTTTTTT
CASRFSSGGGTGELFF
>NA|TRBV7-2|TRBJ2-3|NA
TGTGCCAGCAGCCTCCTCATTCTCACAGATACGCAGTATTTT
CASSLLILTDTQYF
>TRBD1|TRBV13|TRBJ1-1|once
TGTGCCAGCAGCTTAGAAGGCCCGACAGGGATGAACACTGAAGCTTTCTTT
CASSLEGPTGMNTEAFF
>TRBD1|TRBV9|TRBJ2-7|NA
TGTGCCAGCAGCCCACGGACAGGGAGAGACGAGCAGTACTTC
CASSPRTGRDEQYF
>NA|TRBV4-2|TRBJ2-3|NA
TGTGCCAGCAGCCAAGATGGGGGTTCAGATACGCAGTATTTT
CASSQDGGSDTQYF
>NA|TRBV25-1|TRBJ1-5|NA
TGTGCCAGCAGTGAAACTTATAGCAATCAGCCCCAGCATTTT
CASSETYSNQPQHF
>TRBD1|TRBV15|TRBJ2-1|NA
TGTGCCACCAGCAGAGAGGGCCGGACAGGAGCCTACAATGAGCAGTTCTTC
CATSREGRTGAYNEQFF
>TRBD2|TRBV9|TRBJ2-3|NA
TGTGCCAGCAGCGTAGATAGCGGGAGGTCCACAGATACGCAGTATTTT
CASSVDSGRSTDTQYF
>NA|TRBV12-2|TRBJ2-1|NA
TGTGCAAGTCGCCCGACTAGCGGGAGTGTTAATGAGCAGTTCTTC
CASRPTSGSVNEQFF
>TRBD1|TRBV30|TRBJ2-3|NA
TGTGCCTGGGACAGGGGGCTAGGTGATACGCAGTATTTT
CAWDRGLGDTQYF
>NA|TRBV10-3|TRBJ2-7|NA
TGTGCCATCAGAGGCGACTCCTACGAGCAGTACTTC
CAIRGDSYEQYF
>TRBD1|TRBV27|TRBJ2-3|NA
TGTGCCAGCAGGTGGACAGGAAGCACAGATACGCAGTATTTT
CASRWTGSTDTQYF
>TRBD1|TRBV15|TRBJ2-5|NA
TGTGCCACCAGCAGAGATCTGGGACAGGGGATATCTGCGGGACTAGAGACCCAGTACTTC
CATSRDLGQGISAGLETQYF
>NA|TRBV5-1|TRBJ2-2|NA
TGCGCCAGCAGCTTGGAGGCTCCAGGGGGGGAGCTGTTTTTT
CASSLEAPGGELFF
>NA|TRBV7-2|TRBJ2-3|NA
TGTGCCAGCAGCTTAGGACTGAAGCCCGATACGCAGTATTTT
CASSLGLKPDTQYF
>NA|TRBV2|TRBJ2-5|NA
TGTGCCAGCAGTGATAAGATTCCGGAGACCCAGTACTTC
CASSDKIPETQYF
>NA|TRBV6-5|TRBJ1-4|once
TGTGCCAGCAGTTACCGACGTAATGAAAAACTGTTTTTT
CASSYRRNEKLFF
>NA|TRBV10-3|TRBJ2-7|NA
TGTGCCATCAAGGGCGGGGGCAGGGGATACGAGCAGTACTTC
CAIKGGGRGYEQYF